This entry is about one T cell receptor beta chain. Its antigen remains unknown. For the diagnoses, clinical symptoms, serum thyroxine and TRAb, thyroid ultrasound and orbital computed tomography were used. Drawn at first hyperthyroidism diagnosis, the blood sample preceded any ophthalmopathy symptoms. This entry comes from a study of T cells in Graves' hyperthyroidism and ophthalmopathy. Notes on the study in general: Most thyroid clonotypes that were expanded above 0.001 also turned up in blood. Through a model of 13 V-J features, ophthalmopathy was separated from stable hyperthyroidism.

Researchers amplified the TCR beta CDR3 regions from RNA transcripts. Researchers ran a first-round RT-PCR on the TCR CDR3 using the HTBI primer set. TCRdb reanalysed the multiplex PCR reads using MiXCR and keeps one entry per CDR3 protein. The table records 130,000 to 150,000 distinct CDR3 sequences, over 20% of them present only once. The CDR3 extends over 18 amino acids. The V gene end was trimmed by 6 bases and the J gene end by 1 base; junction bases not matched to a gene: 14. Germline loops: CDR1 LNHDA, CDR2 SQIVND (reference sequence). The receptor's source is a woman aged 50 to 60 with Graves' hyperthyroidism that later progressed to Graves' ophthalmopathy. Sequencing used blood. This rearrangement joins TRBV19 to TRBJ2-2, with 7 bases that match TRBD2. The CDR3 loop is CASRNWARSGMNTGELFF. CDR3 nucleotides: TGTGCCAGTAGAAATTGGGCTAGGAGCGGGATGAACACCGGGGAGCTGTTTTTT. Complete variable domain (other parts from reference TRBV19 and TRBJ2-2): DGGITQSPKYLFRKEGQNVTLSCEQNLNHDAMYWYRQDPGQGLRLIYYSQIVNDFQKGDIAEGYSVSREKKESFPLTVTSAQKNPTAFYLCASRNWARSGMNTGELFFGEGSRLTVL.